The 6 T cell receptor beta chains presented below share a single source sample, sequenced in a study of control samples from healthy donors and cancer patients (dated by TCRdb to between 2020 and 2021). Libraries were constructed by the immunoSEQ multiplex PCR assay. Sourced from immuneACCESS, this table was stored by TCRdb with only in-frame sequences that have V and J called. A share of the clones is absent; for the studies checked, an unresolved V gene accounts for under half, and the remainder has no known explanation. Counted in this sample were 50,000 or so clones; around 96% of them appeared once. The ten largest clonotypes hold 0.9% to 1.2% of the sample. The specimen sequenced was blood. The receptors were sampled from a woman aged 18-29 years in good health.

The chain is built from TRBV25-1 and TRBJ2-2; D gene ambiguous. This CDR3 has 14 residues. Trimming stripped 2 bases from V and 3 bases from J, with 7 bases between. Germline CDR1 MGHDK, CDR2 SYGVNS. The CDR3 bases are TGTGCCAGCAGTGAAGACTTGGACACCGGGGAGCTGTTTTTT. Translated, it gives CASSEDLDTGELFF. Full variable domain (missing parts from reference TRBV25-1 and TRBJ2-2): EADIYQTPRYLVIGTGKKITLECSQTMGHDKMYWYQQDPGMELHLIHYSYGVNSTEKGDLSSESTVSRIRTEHFPLTLESARPSHTSQYLCASSEDLDTGELFFGEGSRLTVL.

This sequence joins TRBV29-1 and TRBJ2-2; the match to TRBD1 covers 7 bases. The CDR3 loop spans 14 amino acids. V dropped 7 bases and J dropped 2; count of bases not matched to a gene: 7. The germline CDR1 and CDR2 sequences are SQVTM and ANQGSEA. CDR3 sequence: CSASGTENTGELFF. CDR3 nucleotide sequence: TGCAGCGCCTCCGGGACAGAAAACACCGGGGAGCTGTTTTTT.

V gene TRBV9 combines with J gene TRBJ2-7, with D possibly being TRBD1 or TRBD2 (5 bases each). The CDR3 extends over 16 amino acids. V was trimmed by 0 bases and J by 3 bases, leaving 16 bases between them. Looked up from germline, CDR1 is SGDLS and CDR2 is YYNGEE. The CDR3 protein is CASSVAAGTTSYEQYF. As DNA, the CDR3 is TGTGCCAGCAGCGTAGCAGCAGGGACGACGAGCTACGAGCAGTACTTC.

The V gene is TRBV3-1 (or the pseudogene TRBV3-2), the J gene TRBJ2-2; 8 positions match TRBD1. The CDR3 length is 17 residues. The germline V gene encodes CDR1 LGHDT and CDR2 YNNKEL (reference sequence). The ends lost 0 bases at V and 5 bases at J; junction bases unmatched: 8. CDR3 protein: CASSQEFAGGWTGELFF. CDR3 nucleotides: TGTGCCAGCAGCCAAGAATTTGCAGGGGGCTGGACCGGGGAGCTGTTTTTT.

The chain carries TRBV6-2 or TRBV6-3 and TRBJ2-1; D possibly corresponds to TRBD2 (7 bases). Germline CDR1 is MNHEY and CDR2 is SVGEGT. The ends were cut back, 2 bases at V and 0 bases at J, with 17 bases in the middle. The CDR3 extends over 18 amino acids. The CDR3 region is CASSYVVGGAFSYNEQFF. As DNA, the CDR3 is TGTGCCAGCAGTTACGTCGTGGGGGGGGCCTTCTCCTACAATGAGCAGTTCTTC.

The chain carries TRBV3-1 (or the pseudogene TRBV3-2) and TRBJ2-2, with 12 bases identical to TRBD2. The CDR3 extends over 16 amino acids. CDR1 LGHDT and CDR2 YNNKEL come from the germline V gene (reference sequence). The J segment lost 3 bases and the V segment lost 5 bases, leaving 4 bases of the junction unmatched. The CDR3 DNA is TGTGCCAGCAGCTTCCGACTAGCGGGGGACACCGGGGAGCTGTTTTTT. Residues: CASSFRLAGDTGELFF.